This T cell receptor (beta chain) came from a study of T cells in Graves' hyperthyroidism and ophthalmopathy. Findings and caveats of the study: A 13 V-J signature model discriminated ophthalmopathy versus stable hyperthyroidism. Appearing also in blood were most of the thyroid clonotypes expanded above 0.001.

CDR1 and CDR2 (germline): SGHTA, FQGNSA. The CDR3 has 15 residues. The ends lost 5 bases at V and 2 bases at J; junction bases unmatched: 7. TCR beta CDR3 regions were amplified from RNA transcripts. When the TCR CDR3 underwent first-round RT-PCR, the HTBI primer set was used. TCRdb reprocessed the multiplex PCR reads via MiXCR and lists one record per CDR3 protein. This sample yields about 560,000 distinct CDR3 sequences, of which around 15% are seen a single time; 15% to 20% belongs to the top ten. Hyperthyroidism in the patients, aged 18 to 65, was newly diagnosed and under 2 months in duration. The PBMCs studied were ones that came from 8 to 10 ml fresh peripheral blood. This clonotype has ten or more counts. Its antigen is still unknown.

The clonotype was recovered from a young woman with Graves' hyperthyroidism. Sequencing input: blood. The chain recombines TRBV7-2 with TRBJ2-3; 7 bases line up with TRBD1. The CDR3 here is CASSKLGQPTDTQYF. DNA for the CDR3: TGTGCCAGCAGCAAACTGGGACAGCCCACAGATACGCAGTATTTT.